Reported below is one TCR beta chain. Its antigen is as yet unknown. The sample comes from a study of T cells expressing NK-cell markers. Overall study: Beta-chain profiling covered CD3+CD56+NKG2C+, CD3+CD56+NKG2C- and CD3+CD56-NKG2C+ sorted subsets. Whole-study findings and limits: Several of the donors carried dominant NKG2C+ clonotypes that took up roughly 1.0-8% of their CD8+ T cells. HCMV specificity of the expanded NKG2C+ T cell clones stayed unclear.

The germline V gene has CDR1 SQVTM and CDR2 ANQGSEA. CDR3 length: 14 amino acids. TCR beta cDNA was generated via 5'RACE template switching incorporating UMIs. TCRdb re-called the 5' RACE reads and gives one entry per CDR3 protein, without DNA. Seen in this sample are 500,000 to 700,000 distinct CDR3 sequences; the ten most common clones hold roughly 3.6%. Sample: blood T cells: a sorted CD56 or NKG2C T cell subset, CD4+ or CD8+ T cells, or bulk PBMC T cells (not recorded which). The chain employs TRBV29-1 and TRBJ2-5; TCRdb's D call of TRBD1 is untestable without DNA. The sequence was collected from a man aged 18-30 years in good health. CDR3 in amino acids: CSVEGDRDWRTQYF.